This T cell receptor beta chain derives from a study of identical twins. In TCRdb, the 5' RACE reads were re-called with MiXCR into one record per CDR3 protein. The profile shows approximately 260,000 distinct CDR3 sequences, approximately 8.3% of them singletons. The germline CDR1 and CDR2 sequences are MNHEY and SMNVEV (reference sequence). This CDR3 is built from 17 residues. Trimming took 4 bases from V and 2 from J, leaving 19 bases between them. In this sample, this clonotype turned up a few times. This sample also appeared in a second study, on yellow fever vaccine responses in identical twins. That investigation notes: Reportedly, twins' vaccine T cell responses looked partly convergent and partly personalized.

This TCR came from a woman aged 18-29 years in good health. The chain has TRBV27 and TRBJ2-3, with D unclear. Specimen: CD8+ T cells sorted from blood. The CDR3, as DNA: TGTGCCAGCAGTTCACCAAGGGTGATCGTCAACACAGATACGCAGTATTTT. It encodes CASSSPRVIVNTDTQYF.